The rows below give T cell receptor beta chains drawn from one sample of a study of STAT5B mutations in CD4+ large granular lymphocyte leukemia. Clones were read by immunoSEQ multiplex PCR, and TCRdb kept only the in-frame ones, dropping some. Among around 8,900 clones listed, over 85% were seen once. The material sequenced was PBMCs. Receptors were obtained from a woman aged 70 to 79 with CD4+ T-cell large granular lymphocyte leukemia. Each CDR3 is given with its conserved first and last residue. D genes are given only for firm matches. The listing skips clone size in some rows; elsewhere it reads once, few, many or a size class.

v_gene: TRBV5-6; d_gene: NA; abundance: NA; j_gene: TRBJ1-5; CDR3nt: TGTGCCAGCAGCTCGCAGGGTAGCAATCAGCCCCAGCATTTT; CDR3aa: CASSSQGSNQPQHF
v_gene: TRBV5-6; d_gene: TRBD1; abundance: NA; j_gene: TRBJ2-7; CDR3nt: TGTGCCAGCAGCCCGGACAGGGGAGGCTCCTACGAGCAGTACTTC; CDR3aa: CASSPDRGGSYEQYF
v_gene: TRBV5-6; d_gene: NA; abundance: NA; j_gene: TRBJ2-4; CDR3nt: TGTGCCAGCAGCTCGGGCCTCTGGACAGTTGCCAAAAACATTCAGTACTTC; CDR3aa: CASSSGLWTVAKNIQYF
v_gene: TRBV6-1; d_gene: NA; abundance: NA; j_gene: TRBJ2-1; CDR3nt: TGTGCCAGCCGGGCGGGACTTTTAAATGAGCAGTTCTTC; CDR3aa: CASRAGLLNEQFF
v_gene: TRBV6-1; d_gene: NA; abundance: NA; j_gene: TRBJ1-1; CDR3nt: TGTGCCAGCAGACTCGGACAGACCCTGAACACTGAAGCTTTCTTT; CDR3aa: CASRLGQTLNTEAFF
v_gene: TRBV19; d_gene: NA; abundance: NA; j_gene: TRBJ1-1; CDR3nt: TGTGCCAGTAGCCCGACTCAGAGGAGGAACACTGAAGCTTTCTTT; CDR3aa: CASSPTQRRNTEAFF
v_gene: TRBV9; d_gene: TRBD1; abundance: once; j_gene: TRBJ1-6; CDR3nt: TGTGCCAGCAGCGTAGGGACAGGGATCAATTCACCCCTCCACTTT; CDR3aa: CASSVGTGINSPLHF
v_gene: TRBV6-6; d_gene: NA; abundance: NA; j_gene: TRBJ1-2; CDR3nt: TGTGCCAGCAGTTACATAGGTGGGGGCTACACCTTC; CDR3aa: CASSYIGGGYTF
v_gene: TRBV11-3; d_gene: NA; abundance: once; j_gene: TRBJ2-1; CDR3nt: TGTGCCAGCAGCTTAGCTAATGAGCAGTTCTTC; CDR3aa: CASSLANEQFF
v_gene: TRBV11-2; d_gene: NA; abundance: NA; j_gene: TRBJ2-1; CDR3nt: TGTGCCAGCAGCTTAGAGCCAGCAACCAATGAGCAGTTCTTC; CDR3aa: CASSLEPATNEQFF
v_gene: TRBV2; d_gene: TRBD2; abundance: NA; j_gene: TRBJ2-5; CDR3nt: TGTGCCAGCAGTGGGATGCCTAGCGGGCCCATGGGTAAGACCCAGTACTTC; CDR3aa: CASSGMPSGPMGKTQYF
v_gene: TRBV12-5; d_gene: TRBD1; abundance: NA; j_gene: TRBJ2-2; CDR3nt: TGTGCTAGTGGTTTGAGGACAGGGAACACCGGGGAGCTGTTTTTT; CDR3aa: CASGLRTGNTGELFF
v_gene: TRBV6-5; d_gene: NA; abundance: NA; j_gene: TRBJ1-4; CDR3nt: TGTGCCAGCAGTTGGGGGGCAACTAATGAAAAACTGTTTTTT; CDR3aa: CASSWGATNEKLFF
v_gene: TRBV2; d_gene: TRBD1; abundance: NA; j_gene: TRBJ1-3; CDR3nt: TGTGCCAGCAGTGAAGACAGGGGCTGGGAAAACACCATATATTTT; CDR3aa: CASSEDRGWENTIYF
v_gene: TRBV4-1; d_gene: TRBD2; abundance: NA; j_gene: TRBJ2-2; CDR3nt: TGCGCCAGCAGCCAAGATGCGGGACTATTCACCACCGGGGAGCTGTTTTTT; CDR3aa: CASSQDAGLFTTGELFF
v_gene: TRBV7-9; d_gene: NA; abundance: NA; j_gene: TRBJ2-7; CDR3nt: TGTGCCAGCAGCCCCCGGGACTACGAGCAGTACTTC; CDR3aa: CASSPRDYEQYF
v_gene: TRBV28; d_gene: NA; abundance: NA; j_gene: TRBJ1-2; CDR3nt: TGTGCCAGCAGTGCGGCGGGGGGGATCTACTATGGCTACACCTTC; CDR3aa: CASSAAGGIYYGYTF
v_gene: TRBV2; d_gene: NA; abundance: once; j_gene: TRBJ1-1; CDR3nt: TGTGCCAGCAGTTGGCAGACTGAAGCTTTCTTT; CDR3aa: CASSWQTEAFF
v_gene: TRBV5-4; d_gene: TRBD2; abundance: NA; j_gene: TRBJ2-7; CDR3nt: TGTGCCAGCAGCTTGTACGGGGGGGTCAACGAGCAGTACTTC; CDR3aa: CASSLYGGVNEQYF
v_gene: TRBV29-1; d_gene: NA; abundance: NA; j_gene: TRBJ1-1; CDR3nt: TGCAGCGTTGACACGTTGAACACTGAAGCTTTCTTT; CDR3aa: CSVDTLNTEAFF
v_gene: TRBV5-1; d_gene: NA; abundance: NA; j_gene: TRBJ2-1; CDR3nt: TGCGCCAGCAGCCCCCCGGTCGGCCCGGTCGATGAGCAGTTCTTC; CDR3aa: CASSPPVGPVDEQFF
v_gene: TRBV28; d_gene: TRBD1; abundance: NA; j_gene: TRBJ1-5; CDR3nt: TGTGCCAGCAGTTTTATATTAGGACAGGGCTTTTCCCAGCCCCAGCATTTT; CDR3aa: CASSFILGQGFSQPQHF
v_gene: TRBV20-1; d_gene: NA; abundance: NA; j_gene: TRBJ2-5; CDR3nt: TGCAGTGCTAGAGTGGGAGAGACCCAGTACTTC; CDR3aa: CSARVGETQYF
v_gene: TRBV28; d_gene: NA; abundance: NA; j_gene: TRBJ2-1; CDR3nt: TGTGCCAGCAGTCCGATTGGGGGGAGTAGTAATGAGCAGTTCTTC; CDR3aa: CASSPIGGSSNEQFF
v_gene: TRBV7-9; d_gene: TRBD2; abundance: NA; j_gene: TRBJ2-1; CDR3nt: TGTGCCAGCAGCTTCCAGCAGGGACTAAATGAGCAGTTCTTC; CDR3aa: CASSFQQGLNEQFF
v_gene: TRBV7-9; d_gene: NA; abundance: NA; j_gene: TRBJ1-2; CDR3nt: TGTGCCAGCAGCCGGGGGGGGGCTAACGGCTATGGCTACACCTTC; CDR3aa: CASSRGGANGYGYTF
v_gene: TRBV19; d_gene: NA; abundance: once; j_gene: TRBJ1-5; CDR3nt: TGTGCCAGTAGGGACAGTATGATCCATCAGCCCCAGCATTTT; CDR3aa: CASRDSMIHQPQHF